These 5 T cell receptor beta chains were all obtained from the same sample, sequenced in a study of lymphopenia after photon versus proton radiotherapy (dated 2019 in TCRdb). The library was built by means of the immunoSEQ multiplex PCR assay. This is the immuneACCESS table as TCRdb keeps it, with only in-frame sequences that have V and J called. A part of the clones is gone; compared with another copy, unresolved V genes explain less than half, and the rest is unexplained. The sample includes 60,000 or so clones, with around 90% observed a single time. Jointly, the top ten make up about 13% of the sample. This specimen was peripheral blood, taken from a patient treated with proton-based radiotherapy. These receptors all come from an elderly man with esophageal cancer.

The rearrangement links TRBV10-3 to TRBJ2-3, with 10 bases that match TRBD1. The germline V gene has CDR1 ENHRY and CDR2 SYGVKD. This CDR3 region has 14 residues. The junction had 6 bases not matched to a gene; V was cut back by 11 bases and J by 1 base. The CDR3 nucleotides are TGTGCCTCGAAAGGGACAGGGGGCACAGATACGCAGTATTTT. It yields the protein CASKGTGGTDTQYF.

The chain carries TRBV9 and TRBJ2-3; TRBD2 matches at 9 bases. CDR1 is SGDLS, CDR2 YYNGEE, per germline. The CDR3 covers 18 residues. V gave up 0 bases and J gave up 2 bases; unmatched junction bases: 10. CDR3: CASSVGRGLAGSTDTQYF. In DNA, the CDR3 is TGTGCCAGCAGCGTAGGGAGGGGGCTAGCGGGGTCCACAGATACGCAGTATTTT.

This clone was counted between two and nine times. The chain has TRBV28 and TRBJ1-2, with 9 bases fitting TRBD1. Trimming at V came to 6 bases and at J to 8 bases, leaving 10 bases not matched to a gene. This CDR3 has 14 residues. CDR1 MDHEN and CDR2 SYDVKM come from the germline V gene. The CDR3 DNA reads as TGTGCCAGCAGATGGGACAGGGTAGGAGTAGGCTACACCTTC. This encodes CASRWDRVGVGYTF.

The chain couples TRBV25-1 to TRBJ2-7; 7 nucleotides agree with TRBD1. Per germline, CDR1 MGHDK and CDR2 SYGVNS. The CDR3 is 16 amino acids. V gave up 5 bases and J gave up 0 bases; unmatched junction bases: 10. CDR3 in DNA: TGTGCCAGCAGTTCACCCGCCGGGACAGACTCCTACGAGCAGTACTTC. It codes for CASSSPAGTDSYEQYF.

This clone came up once. The rearrangement links TRBV11-3 to TRBJ2-3; the match to TRBD2 covers 13 bases. The CDR3 loop spans 17 amino acids. Looked up from germline, CDR1 is SGHNT and CDR2 is YENEEA. V shed 3 bases, J shed 4 bases, and the junction held 7 bases outside the gene matches. CDR3 DNA sequence: TGTGCCAGCAGCTTTGGACTAGCGGGAGCTGGCGCAGATACGCAGTATTTT. It codes for CASSFGLAGAGADTQYF. Complete variable domain (other parts from reference TRBV11-3 and TRBJ2-3): EAGVVQSPRYKIIEKKQPVAFWCNPISGHNTLYWYLQNLGQGPELLIRYENEEAVDDSQLPKDRFSAERLKGVDSTLKIQPAELGDSAVYLCASSFGLAGAGADTQYFGPGTRLTVL.